The rows below give T cell receptor beta chains drawn from one sample of a study of siplizumab effects on memory and regulatory T cells. Only in-frame clones appear in the TCRdb table, and some are missing; sequencing was by immunoSEQ multiplex PCR. The table has 70,000 or so clones, over 75% seen once. Input material: Tregs sorted from blood. All receptors derive from a human donor in good health. Both conserved end residues are part of each CDR3. Fields, in order: D gene, V gene, J gene, clone size, CDR3 protein, CDR3 DNA. The D gene is left open where the match is weak. Clone size appears in some rows only: once, few, many, or a class for an expanded clone.

>TRBD1|TRBV9|TRBJ2-7|once
CASSEHPGTVEQYF
TGTGCCAGCAGCGAACACCCTGGGACAGTCGAGCAGTACTTC
>.|TRBV5-6|TRBJ2-1|.
CASTRGDSGGGYNEQFF
TGTGCCAGCACCCGGGGAGATAGCGGAGGGGGGTACAATGAGCAGTTCTTC
>.|TRBV5-1|TRBJ2-5|.
CASSLRWETQYF
TGCGCCAGCAGCTTGAGGTGGGAGACCCAGTACTTC
>.|TRBV7-2|TRBJ1-1|.
CASSFAGSTEAFF
TGTGCCAGCAGCTTCGCAGGGAGCACTGAAGCTTTCTTT
>.|TRBV19|TRBJ2-3|few
CASSTRTDTQYF
TGTGCCAGTAGTACCCGCACAGATACGCAGTATTTT
>.|TRBV18|TRBJ1-5|.
CASSPQVGDQPQHF
TGTGCCAGCTCACCACAGGTGGGTGACCAGCCCCAGCATTTT
>TRBD2|TRBV27|TRBJ2-7|.
CASKSTSGILVEQYF
TGTGCCAGCAAATCTACTAGCGGAATTCTTGTCGAGCAGTACTTC
>.|TRBV19|TRBJ1-1|few
CASTWGENTEAFF
TGTGCCAGTACATGGGGGGAGAACACTGAAGCTTTCTTT
>.|TRBV27|TRBJ2-7|.
CASRPLGTYEQYF
TGTGCCAGCCGTCCCTTGGGAACCTACGAGCAGTACTTC
>.|TRBV4-1|TRBJ2-5|.
CASSQAPSLETQYF
TGCGCCAGCAGCCAAGCCCCTAGCTTGGAGACCCAGTACTTC
>TRBD1|TRBV30|TRBJ2-5|.
CAWGDREETQYF
TGTGCCTGGGGGGACAGGGAAGAGACCCAGTACTTC
>TRBD2|TRBV19|TRBJ2-3|.
CASSPSGGTQYF
TGTGCCAGTAGTCCGTCCGGGGGGACGCAGTATTTT
>.|TRBV9|TRBJ1-2|.
CASSVDVNYGYTF
TGTGCCAGCAGCGTAGACGTCAACTATGGCTACACCTTC
>TRBD2|TRBV29-1|TRBJ2-7|.
CSVEALAGGEQYF
TGCAGCGTTGAAGCTCTAGCGGGAGGCGAGCAGTACTTC
>.|TRBV19|TRBJ2-6|.
CASSIIPGPGANVLTF
TGTGCCAGTAGTATAATCCCGGGCCCTGGGGCCAACGTCCTGACTTTC
>.|TRBV5-1|TRBJ1-1|.
CASSFIGTGESEAFF
TGCGCCAGCAGCTTTATCGGTACGGGTGAAAGTGAAGCTTTCTTT
>.|TRBV29-1|TRBJ2-1|once
CSVYQTDRPNEQFF
TGCAGCGTCTACCAAACTGACAGACCCAATGAGCAGTTCTTC
>.|TRBV5-6|TRBJ1-2|.
CASTGAGRYGYTF
TGTGCCAGCACCGGGGCGGGTCGGTATGGCTACACCTTC
>.|TRBV5-1|TRBJ2-5|.
CASSSRQETQYF
TGCGCCAGCAGCTCGAGGCAAGAGACCCAGTACTTC
>TRBD1|TRBV5-1|TRBJ1-1|few
CASSSDRDRVFF
TGCGCCAGCAGCTCGGACCGGGACAGGGTATTCTTT
>TRBD2|TRBV7-8|TRBJ2-1|.
CASSWRGGEFF
TGTGCCAGCAGCTGGCGGGGAGGGGAGTTCTTC
>.|TRBV27|TRBJ2-5|few
CASSSPLRGETQYF
TGTGCCAGCAGTTCCCCCCTAAGGGGAGAGACCCAGTACTTC
>.|TRBV2|TRBJ1-2|.
CASSETDGYTF
TGTGCCAGCAGTGAAACAGATGGCTACACCTTC
>.|TRBV28|TRBJ1-1|.
CASSLYKLEAFF
TGTGCCAGCAGTTTATACAAGCTAGAAGCTTTCTTT
>.|TRBV4-2|TRBJ1-2|.
CASSHLVKAGRSVYGYTF
TGTGCCAGCAGCCACCTTGTCAAAGCTGGCAGGTCTGTCTATGGCTACACCTTC
>.|TRBV6-5|TRBJ1-5|.
CASILRVGQPQHF
TGTGCCAGCATCCTCAGGGTCGGTCAGCCCCAGCATTTT
>.|TRBV29-1|TRBJ1-1|.
CSVLDAGTEAFF
TGCAGCGTTTTAGACGCTGGCACTGAAGCTTTCTTT
>.|TRBV6-4|TRBJ1-2|.
CASSASGTAIGYGYTF
TGTGCCAGCAGTGCCTCCGGGACGGCGATAGGTTATGGCTACACCTTC
>TRBD1|TRBV6-6|TRBJ1-5|.
CASRGQGHQPQHF
TGTGCCAGCCGGGGACAGGGGCATCAGCCCCAGCATTTT
>.|TRBV10-3|TRBJ1-2|once
CAISEEARSANYGYTF
TGTGCCATCAGTGAGGAAGCCAGGAGCGCTAACTATGGCTACACCTTC
>.|TRBV20-1|TRBJ2-3|.
CSAEQGDTQYF
TGCAGTGCTGAACAGGGAGATACGCAGTATTTT
>TRBD2|TRBV14|TRBJ2-1|.
CASSQAGGPLNEQFF
TGTGCCAGCAGCCAAGCGGGAGGGCCTCTGAATGAGCAGTTCTTC
>.|TRBV5-1|TRBJ2-3|.
CASSGLRVTDTQYF
TGCGCCAGCAGCGGACTGAGGGTCACAGATACGCAGTATTTT